A selection of T cell receptor beta chains follows, all from one sample in a study of identical twins. TCRdb used MiXCR to reprocess the 5' RACE reads, holding one entry per CDR3 protein. The sample holds 1,800,000 or so distinct CDR3 sequences, more than 30% seen once. The sample consisted of cord blood. These receptors were collected from a newborn girl in good health. Both conserved end residues are part of each CDR3. Each record gives: D gene, clone size, V gene, J gene, CDR3 protein, CDR3 DNA. The D gene is left open where the match is weak. Rows give clone size only sometimes, using once, few, many, or a class for an expanded clone.

>-|-|TRBV20-1|TRBJ1-2
CSARHIGAYYGYTF
TGCAGTGCGCGACACATAGGCGCCTACTATGGCTACACCTTC
>-|-|TRBV5-1|TRBJ1-4
CASSWAGVEKLFF
TGCGCCAGCAGCTGGGCAGGGGTTGAAAAACTGTTTTTT
>-|few|TRBV2|TRBJ1-2
CASSEPLGRNYGYTF
TGTGCCAGCAGTGAACCCCTCGGCAGGAACTATGGCTACACCTTC
>TRBD2|-|TRBV24-1|TRBJ2-1
CATSDPGAGGDEQFF
TGTGCCACCAGTGATCCCGGAGCGGGAGGGGATGAGCAGTTCTTC
>-|-|TRBV28|TRBJ2-5
CASSSIRVGVYNEQYF
TGTGCCAGCAGTTCTATCAGGGTAGGGGTCTACAATGAGCAGTACTTC
>-|few|TRBV9|TRBJ2-5
CASSVSQRQETQYF
TGTGCCAGCAGCGTATCCCAGCGCCAAGAGACCCAGTACTTC
>-|-|TRBV6-1|TRBJ1-1
CASSEEGGRTEAFF
TGTGCCAGCAGTGAAGAGGGAGGGAGAACTGAAGCTTTCTTT
>TRBD1|-|TRBV6-5|TRBJ1-2
CASSWDRGSANYGYTF
TGTGCCAGCAGTTGGGACAGGGGGTCTGCTAACTATGGCTACACCTTC
>TRBD1|once|TRBV3-1|TRBJ2-3
CASSRNRGARTDTQYF
TGTGCCAGCAGCCGGAACAGGGGGGCCCGCACAGATACGCAGTATTTT
>-|few|TRBV9|TRBJ1-2
CASTSGGAYNYGYTF
TGTGCCAGCACGTCCGGGGGCGCCTATAACTATGGCTACACCTTC
>-|-|TRBV15|TRBJ1-5
CATSRPPGGNQPQHF
TGTGCCACCAGCAGACCTCCAGGGGGCAATCAGCCCCAGCATTTT
>TRBD2|-|TRBV12-3/TRBV12-4|TRBJ2-1
CASSFRGTSAYNEQFF
TGTGCCAGCAGTTTTCGAGGGACTAGCGCTTACAATGAGCAGTTCTTC
>-|-|TRBV14|TRBJ1-6
CASSQGIRTSPLHF
TGTGCCAGCAGCCAGGGGATTCGGACTTCACCCCTCCACTTT
>-|-|TRBV20-1|TRBJ2-7
CSAIQGRIPYEQYF
TGCAGTGCTATTCAGGGGCGGATACCCTACGAGCAGTACTTC
>TRBD2|-|TRBV5-6|TRBJ2-2
CASSPRIAGIWGELFF
TGTGCCAGCAGCCCGAGGATAGCGGGAATCTGGGGGGAGCTGTTTTTT
>-|few|TRBV6-5|TRBJ1-2
CASSYSGAPYGYTF
TGTGCCAGCAGTTACTCAGGGGCCCCCTATGGCTACACCTTC
>TRBD1|-|TRBV20-1|TRBJ2-7
CSTARDRGSYEQYF
TGCAGTACCGCAAGGGACAGGGGCTCCTACGAGCAGTACTTC
>-|many|TRBV5-6|TRBJ2-1
CASSFEYNEQFF
TGTGCCAGCAGCTTCGAGTACAATGAGCAGTTCTTC
>TRBD2|few|TRBV12-3/TRBV12-4|TRBJ2-7
CASSPYRTSGGVSYEQYF
TGTGCCAGCAGTCCTTATCGGACTAGCGGGGGGGTATCCTACGAGCAGTACTTC
>TRBD2|few|TRBV29-1|TRBJ2-7
CSVQGTSGSSYEQYF
TGCAGCGTTCAAGGGACTAGCGGTAGCTCCTACGAGCAGTACTTC
>TRBD1|few|TRBV2|TRBJ2-4
CASSGTGNGQYF
TGTGCCAGCAGTGGGACAGGGAACGGGCAGTACTTC
>TRBD2|-|TRBV27|TRBJ2-3
CASSPWGEGSTDTQYF
TGTGCCAGCAGTCCCTGGGGGGAGGGTAGCACAGATACGCAGTATTTT
>TRBD1|-|TRBV11-2|TRBJ2-1
CASSLRDRVYEQFF
TGTGCCAGCAGCCTCCGGGACAGGGTTTACGAGCAGTTCTTC
>-|few|TRBV7-9|TRBJ2-3
CASSLDWANPDTQYF
TGTGCCAGCAGCCTCGACTGGGCGAACCCAGATACGCAGTATTTT
>-|-|TRBV27|TRBJ2-7
CASSLSWTGGVYEQYF
TGTGCCAGCAGTTTATCTTGGACAGGCGGGGTCTACGAGCAGTACTTC
>-|many|TRBV6-6|TRBJ1-2
CASSSPGGYGYTF
TGTGCCAGCAGTTCCCCGGGGGGCTATGGCTACACCTTC
>-|-|TRBV5-6|TRBJ1-2
CASSLGQRYYGYTF
TGTGCCAGCAGCTTGGGACAGAGATACTATGGCTACACCTTC
>-|few|TRBV6-1|TRBJ1-6
CASSEAPPTGARSPLHF
TGTGCCAGCAGTGAAGCCCCTCCGACAGGTGCAAGGTCACCCCTCCACTTT
>-|many|TRBV12-3/TRBV12-4|TRBJ2-7
CASSLWEREQYF
TGTGCCAGCAGTTTATGGGAGCGTGAGCAGTACTTC
>-|many|TRBV11-2|TRBJ1-1
CASSILSLQDMNTEAFF
TGTGCCAGCAGCATTCTTAGCCTACAGGACATGAACACTGAAGCTTTCTTT
>TRBD1|-|TRBV20-1|TRBJ2-7
CSASGDRGYEQYF
TGCAGTGCTAGTGGGGACAGGGGGTACGAGCAGTACTTC
>TRBD1|-|TRBV10-3|TRBJ2-7
CAINGQGAYEQYF
TGTGCCATCAACGGACAGGGGGCCTACGAGCAGTACTTC
>TRBD1|many|TRBV9|TRBJ2-7
CASSHDRGPHEQYF
TGTGCCAGCAGCCACGACAGGGGCCCCCACGAGCAGTACTTC
>-|few|TRBV5-1|TRBJ2-7
CASSSPPHEQYF
TGCGCCAGCAGTTCCCCTCCCCACGAGCAGTACTTC
>-|-|TRBV6-5|TRBJ1-6
CASSYRSVGTIYNSPLHF
TGTGCCAGCAGTTACCGGAGTGTCGGAACGATCTATAATTCACCCCTCCACTTT
>-|-|TRBV5-5|TRBJ1-6
CASSLAADRSSSPLHF
TGTGCCAGCAGCTTGGCGGCAGATCGGTCGAGTTCACCCCTCCACTTT
>-|-|TRBV4-1|TRBJ2-1
CASSQGVRKSYNEQFF
TGCGCCAGCAGCCAAGGGGTCAGGAAATCCTACAATGAGCAGTTCTTC
>-|-|TRBV2|TRBJ2-3
CASSYSHSADTQYF
TGTGCCAGCAGCTACAGTCATAGCGCAGATACGCAGTATTTT
>-|-|TRBV4-1|TRBJ1-1
CASSRQGRIGFGSTEAFF
TGCGCCAGCAGCCGCCAAGGACGGATCGGCTTTGGTAGCACTGAAGCTTTCTTT